This T cell receptor (beta chain) was documented in a study of blood T cell repertoires in COVID-19. Across the whole study: The United States, Italy and Spain were the sources of the acute and convalescent COVID-19 samples. T cells, B-cell-depleted T cells, or PBMCs supplied cDNA or gDNA.

Germline V gives CDR1 MNHEY, CDR2 SMNVEV (reference sequence). Trimming took off 0 bases at V and 4 bases at J, with 12 bases between the two ends. This CDR3 contains 15 residues. In the authors' workflow: Estimates of nucleated cell counts were drawn from the amplification of reference gene primers. Sequenced by immunoSEQ multiplex PCR; TCRdb stores in-frame clones only, minus some. V and J calls and clone size are as listed in that table; D and trimming were resolved from the DNA. The table shows 300,000 to 350,000 clones, with around 90% occurring only once. The source is a woman aged 25-40 years with COVID-19, enrolled during active disease. The specimen sequenced was peripheral blood. The V gene is TRBV27, the J gene TRBJ1-2, with D possibly TRBD1 on 5 matching bases. The CDR3: CASSLSGTASYGYTF. The CDR3 DNA reads TGTGCCAGCAGTTTATCCGGGACTGCATCCTATGGCTACACCTTC.